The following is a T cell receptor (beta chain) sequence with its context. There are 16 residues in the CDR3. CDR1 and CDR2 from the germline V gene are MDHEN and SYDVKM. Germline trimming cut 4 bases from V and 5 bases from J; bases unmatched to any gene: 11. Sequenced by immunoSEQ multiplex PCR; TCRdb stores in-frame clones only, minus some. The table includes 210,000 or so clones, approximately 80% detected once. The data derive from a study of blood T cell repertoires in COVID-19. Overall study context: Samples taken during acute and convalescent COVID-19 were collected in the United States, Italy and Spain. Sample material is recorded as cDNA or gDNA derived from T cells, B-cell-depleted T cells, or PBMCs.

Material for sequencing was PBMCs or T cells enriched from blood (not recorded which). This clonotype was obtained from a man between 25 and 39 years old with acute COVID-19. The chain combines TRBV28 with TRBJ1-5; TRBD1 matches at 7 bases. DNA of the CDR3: TGTGCCAGCAGTTCCTTACCCCCGGACAGGTATCAGCCCCAGCATTTT. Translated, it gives CASSSLPPDRYQPQHF.